Shown below are 10 T cell receptor beta chains from a single sample sequenced in a study of blood T cell repertoires in COVID-19. Clones were sequenced by immunoSEQ multiplex PCR, and TCRdb holds only the in-frame ones, with some missing. The sample has about 230,000 clones, 70% to 90% seen once. The sample was peripheral blood. These receptors originate from a woman under 30 who had recovered from COVID-19.

The chain is built from TRBV5-6 and TRBJ1-1, with 9 positions matching TRBD1. The CDR3 has 15 residues. Germline-derived CDR1 and CDR2 are SGHDT and YYEEEE. V dropped 3 bases and J dropped 0; count of bases not matched to a gene: 3. CDR3 DNA sequence: TGTGCCAGCAGCTACGGACAGGGGATGAACACTGAAGCTTTCTTT. This encodes CASSYGQGMNTEAFF. Supplemented by reference TRBV5-6 and TRBJ1-1, the full variable domain reads DAGVTQSPTHLIKTRGQQVTLRCSPKSGHDTVSWYQQALGQGPQFIFQYYEEEERQRGNFPDRFSGHQFPNYSSELNVNALLLGDSALYLCASSYGQGMNTEAFFGQGTRLTVV.

The V gene is TRBV12-3 or TRBV12-4, the J gene TRBJ1-2; D may be TRBD1 (5 bases). CDR3 length: 13 amino acids. V lost 5 bases and J 8 bases, leaving 15 bases between the germline ends. The CDR3 nucleotides read TGTGCCAGCAGTACACGGGGGGGAGGCGGCTACACCTTC. The encoded protein is CASSTRGGGGYTF.

The chain recombines TRBV7-2 with TRBJ2-3, with 15 bases lining up with TRBD2. The CDR3 has 16 residues. Germline lookup yields CDR1 SGHTA and CDR2 FQGNSA. V lost 5 bases to trimming and J lost 5 bases; unmatched junction nucleotides: 5. CDR3 DNA: TGTGCCAGCAGCACCAGGACTAGCGGGAGGGTAGATACGCAGTATTTT. This encodes CASSTRTSGRVDTQYF.

This clone occurred once. The chain recombines TRBV24-1 with TRBJ2-5; D may be TRBD1 (6 bases). In germline, CDR1 is KGHDR, CDR2 SFDVKD. The V end was cut by 9 bases, the J end by 5 bases, with 18 bases between. CDR3 size: 14 residues. CDR3 sequence (DNA): TGTGCCACCTCATCAGGGGCGGACCTGGAGACCCAGTACTTC. Its protein product is CATSSGADLETQYF.

The V gene is TRBV7-6, the J gene TRBJ2-2; 7 nucleotides line up with TRBD1. Germline values: CDR1 SGHVS, CDR2 FNYEAQ. The V segment lost 1 base and the J segment 1 base; nucleotides outside the gene matches: 3. The CDR3 runs 16 residues. CDR3 amino acids: CASSLDNRGNTGELFF. In nucleotides, the CDR3 is TGTGCCAGCAGCTTAGACAACAGGGGGAACACCGGGGAGCTGTTTTTT.

This chain uses TRBV19 with TRBJ2-7; 9 nucleotides line up with TRBD1. The J segment lost 3 bases and the V segment lost 10 bases, leaving 13 bases of the junction unmatched. The germline CDR1 and CDR2 sequences are LNHDA and SQIVND (reference sequence). The CDR3 runs 15 residues. Here the CDR3 reads CATVTGTGIFYEQYF. CDR3 coding DNA: TGTGCCACGGTTACCGGGACAGGGATTTTCTACGAGCAGTACTTC.

The J gene is TRBJ1-2, the V gene TRBV30; maybe TRBD1 (5 bases). The germline V gene has CDR1 GTSNPN and CDR2 SVGIG (reference sequence). The CDR3 totals 14 residues. Trimming took off 1 base at V and 3 bases at J, with 12 bases between the two ends. This chain's CDR3 is CAWSAARAHYGYTF. The DNA for the CDR3 is TGTGCCTGGAGTGCCGCCAGGGCCCACTATGGCTACACCTTC.

The chain uses TRBV6-5 and TRBJ2-3, with D perhaps matching TRBD1 (6 bases). Trimming cost V 7 bases and J 0 bases, with 11 bases left between them. This CDR3 comprises 14 residues. The germline CDR1 and CDR2 sequences are MNHEY and SVGAGI. The CDR3 sequence is CASTRGGSTDTQYF. The CDR3 coding sequence is TGTGCCAGCACCAGGGGCGGGAGCACAGATACGCAGTATTTT.

The rearrangement uses TRBV9 and TRBJ1-2; D is unresolved. Germline V CDR1 and CDR2: SGDLS, YYNGEE. Between the trimmed V and J ends, which lost 0 bases and 5 bases, there was a span of 11 bases. The CDR3 runs to 14 residues. Here the CDR3 reads CASSVGGNVYGYTF. The CDR3 DNA is TGTGCCAGCAGCGTAGGCGGCAACGTATATGGCTACACCTTC.

The rearrangement links TRBV7-2 to TRBJ1-1; 7 bases fit TRBD1. Germline V gives CDR1 SGHTA, CDR2 FQGNSA. The trim removed 5 bases at V and 4 bases at J, leaving 7 bases unmatched. The CDR3 loop spans 14 amino acids. CDR3: CASSVLTGITEAFF. For the CDR3, the DNA is TGTGCCAGCAGCGTCCTGACAGGGATCACTGAAGCTTTCTTT.